What follows are 26 T cell receptor beta chains derived from one specimen sequenced in a study of T cell responses to AZD1222 COVID-19 vaccine. Sequencing was performed with immunoSEQ multiplex PCR; in TCRdb, only in-frame clones are kept and a portion is missing. The sample has 100,000 to 130,000 clones; 87% are singletons. The source was peripheral blood, collected on day 0 of AZD1222 vaccination. The receptors originated from an adult in good health.

The table lists this clone with a count of one. The same CDR3 can be traced to other DNA sequences in this sample. J is TRBJ2-2 and V is TRBV4-2, with 9 positions matching TRBD1. The CDR3 sequence is 15 residues long. Germline assignment: CDR1 LGHNA and CDR2 YNFKEQ. V gave up 1 base and J gave up 3 bases; unmatched junction bases: 0. The CDR3 bases are TGTGCCAGCAGCCAAGGGACAGGGGACACCGGGGAGCTGTTTTTT. It yields the protein CASSQGTGDTGELFF.

The chain couples TRBV7-8 to TRBJ2-1; D not resolved. V lost 5 bases, J lost 3 bases, and 5 bases lay in between. This CDR3 region has 12 residues. Germline values: CDR1 SGHVS, CDR2 FQNEAQ. The DNA of the CDR3 is TGTGCCAGCAGCAAGGACTACAATGAGCAGTTCTTC. Its protein is CASSKDYNEQFF.

This clone was picked up a small number of times. For the CDR3, the DNA is TGTGCCAGCAGCGTCACAGGGAACACTGAAGCTTTCTTT. Translated: CASSVTGNTEAFF. The gene calls are TRBV9 and TRBJ1-1, with a possible D match to TRBD1 (5 bases). CDR1 is SGDLS and CDR2 is YYNGEE in the germline V gene. CDR3 length equals 13 residues. V dropped 2 bases and J dropped 1 base, with 6 bases sitting between them.

This sequence joins TRBV6-5 and TRBJ1-2; TRBD1 matches 7 bases. Per germline, CDR1 MNHEY and CDR2 SVGAGI. V lost 7 bases, J lost 1 base, and 6 bases stayed unmatched. The CDR3 has 14 residues. The CDR3 loop reads CASNRQGGNYGYTF. The CDR3 DNA is TGTGCCAGCAACCGACAGGGAGGTAACTATGGCTACACCTTC.

The rearrangement links TRBV5-6 to TRBJ1-4; D call uncertain. The CDR3 sequence is 15 residues long. V was shortened by 0 bases and J by 6 bases, with 12 bases between the two germline ends. CDR1 is SGHDT, CDR2 YYEEEE, per germline. The CDR3 sequence: CASSLVRGNHEKLFF. CDR3 DNA: TGTGCCAGCAGCTTGGTCCGGGGAAACCATGAAAAACTGTTTTTT. Complete variable domain (other parts from reference TRBV5-6 and TRBJ1-4): DAGVTQSPTHLIKTRGQQVTLRCSPKSGHDTVSWYQQALGQGPQFIFQYYEEEERQRGNFPDRFSGHQFPNYSSELNVNALLLGDSALYLCASSLVRGNHEKLFFGSGTQLSVL.

The sample holds a few counts of this clone. The gene calls are TRBV7-2 and TRBJ1-3, with D possibly being TRBD1 (5 bases). The V end lost 6 bases, the J end lost 3 bases, and 15 bases lay between the germline ends. The CDR3 extends over 15 amino acids. CDR1 and CDR2 (germline): SGHTA, FQGNSA. Here the CDR3 DNA reads TGTGCCAGCAGTGGGGGTTTTACCCGTGGAAACACCATATATTTT. Its protein is CASSGGFTRGNTIYF.

The chain couples TRBV5-6 to TRBJ1-2, with D unresolved. The CDR3 extends over 14 amino acids. V lost 4 bases, J lost 3 bases, and 13 bases lay in between. Germline CDR1 reads SGHDT; CDR2 reads YYEEEE. The DNA of the CDR3 is TGTGCCAGCAGCGGAAGAGCGTCCGACTATGGCTACACCTTC. As protein: CASSGRASDYGYTF.

The chain couples TRBV30 to TRBJ1-3; D is undetermined. V lost 5 bases and J lost 0, with 8 bases in between. The CDR3 loop spans 13 amino acids. Per germline, CDR1 GTSNPN and CDR2 SVGIG (reference sequence). The CDR3 loop is CAWCTHSGNTIYF. The CDR3 DNA is TGTGCCTGGTGCACCCACTCTGGAAACACCATATATTTT.

This rearrangement joins TRBV9 to TRBJ1-2; 7 nucleotides match TRBD1. This CDR3 comprises 15 residues. V was clipped by 2 bases and J by 8 bases; unmatched bases: 12. Germline V CDR1 and CDR2: SGDLS, YYNGEE. CDR3 nucleotide sequence: TGTGCCAGCAGCGTCGCGCCGAATCACAGGGGCGGCTACACCTTC. This encodes CASSVAPNHRGGYTF.

The chain recombines TRBV15 with TRBJ2-1; D is unresolved. From germline, CDR1 is LNHNV and CDR2 YYDKDF (reference sequence). The CDR3 runs to 14 residues. V was cut by 0 bases and J by 4 bases, with 7 bases left in between. CDR3 loop: CATSRDYGYNEQFF. CDR3 DNA sequence: TGTGCCACCAGCAGAGATTACGGATACAATGAGCAGTTCTTC.

The J gene is TRBJ2-7, the V gene TRBV5-4, with 9 bases aligning to TRBD1. The CDR3 runs 13 residues. CDR1 is SGHNT, CDR2 YYREEE, per germline (reference sequence). V dropped 6 bases and J dropped 7; count of bases not matched to a gene: 8. This CDR3 is CASIPDRGGEQYF. CDR3 bases: TGTGCCAGCATCCCGGACAGGGGAGGTGAGCAGTACTTC.

V and J are TRBV30 and TRBJ1-1; 11 bases fit TRBD1. The CDR3 covers 15 residues. CDR1 GTSNPN and CDR2 SVGIG come from the germline V gene (reference sequence). Trimming at V came to 0 bases and at J to 1 base, leaving 1 base not matched to a gene. Here the CDR3 reads CAWSVGTGGNTEAFF. DNA for the CDR3: TGTGCCTGGAGTGTCGGGACAGGGGGGAACACTGAAGCTTTCTTT.

This clone was seen once. The V call is TRBV4-2, the J call TRBJ2-7, with a possible D match to TRBD2 (5 bases). Trimming shortened V by 0 bases and J by 0 bases, and 9 bases separated the two germline ends. Germline assignment: CDR1 LGHNA and CDR2 YNFKEQ. The CDR3 covers 15 residues. The CDR3 sequence is CASSQDPGSSYEQYF. CDR3 coding DNA: TGTGCCAGCAGCCAAGATCCGGGGAGCTCCTACGAGCAGTACTTC.

The rearrangement links TRBV19 to TRBJ2-7, with TRBD2 identical over 8 bases. Germline V gene sequence: CDR1 LNHDA, CDR2 SQIVND (reference sequence). Trimming took 6 bases from V and 3 from J; bases not matched to a gene: 4. The CDR3 loop spans 13 amino acids. The CDR3 spells CASSLTSVYEQYF. DNA for the CDR3: TGTGCCAGTAGCCTGACTAGCGTCTACGAGCAGTACTTC. The full variable domain, its missing parts supplied by reference TRBV19 and TRBJ2-7, is DGGITQSPKYLFRKEGQNVTLSCEQNLNHDAMYWYRQDPGQGLRLIYYSQIVNDFQKGDIAEGYSVSREKKESFPLTVTSAQKNPTAFYLCASSLTSVYEQYFGPGTRLTVT.

The count of this clone is one. The rearrangement uses TRBV27 and TRBJ2-7; D is tentatively TRBD1 or TRBD2 (6 bases each). Germline CDR1 is MNHEY and CDR2 is SMNVEV (reference sequence). The CDR3 totals 14 residues. Trimming removed 5 bases from V and 0 bases from J, with 11 bases in between. The CDR3 region is CASSVGGFSYEQYF. The CDR3 DNA is TGTGCCAGCAGTGTCGGGGGCTTCTCCTACGAGCAGTACTTC.

The count of this clone is one. The CDR3 here is CASSAGTYNSPLHF. CDR3 DNA sequence: TGTGCCAGCAGCGCCGGTACCTATAATTCACCCCTCCACTTT. This sequence joins TRBV7-8 and TRBJ1-6; D uncertain. The CDR3 has 14 residues. Trimming took off 5 bases at V and 2 bases at J, with 7 bases between the two ends. Germline V gene lookup returns CDR1 SGHVS and CDR2 FQNEAQ.

The V call is TRBV30, the J call TRBJ1-6, with 7 bases matching TRBD1. V trimming: 2 bases; J trimming: 7 bases; junction bases outside the gene matches: 5. CDR1 and CDR2 (germline): GTSNPN, SVGIG (reference sequence). This CDR3 is 14 amino acids long. The CDR3 DNA sequence: TGTGCCTGGAGTCCCGGGACAGTAAATTCACCCCTCCACTTT. This sequence encodes CAWSPGTVNSPLHF.

This clone was counted between two and nine times. The rearrangement uses TRBV7-9 and TRBJ2-7; the match to TRBD2 covers 7 bases. The germline gives CDR1 SEHNR, CDR2 FQNEAQ (reference sequence). The CDR3 runs to 18 residues. J gave up 2 bases and V 5 bases, and 18 bases lay outside the gene matches. CDR3 DNA sequence: TGTGCCAGCAGCCCCCGATTGGGAGGCGGGGGTTCAACCTACGAGCAGTACTTC. It encodes CASSPRLGGGGSTYEQYF.

The V gene is TRBV19, the J gene TRBJ2-7; TRBD2 matches 10 bases. V trimming: 6 bases; J trimming: 7 bases; junction bases outside the gene matches: 6. The CDR3 runs 13 residues. Looked up from germline, CDR1 is LNHDA and CDR2 is SQIVND (reference sequence). CDR3 coding DNA: TGTGCCAGTAGGCCCAGCGGGAGGGGTGAGCAGTACTTC. This sequence encodes CASRPSGRGEQYF.

The V and J genes are TRBV11-3 and TRBJ1-6, with 8 bases lining up with TRBD1. The CDR3 contains 15 residues. With 4 bases clipped from V and 7 bases from J, the junction kept 6 bases outside the gene matches. CDR1 is SGHNT and CDR2 is YENEEA in the germline V gene. The CDR3 DNA reads as TGTGCCAGCAGCTCTGGACAGGGAGACAATTCACCCCTCCACTTT. Translation: CASSSGQGDNSPLHF.

The rearrangement links TRBV7-6 to TRBJ2-1; a possible D gene is TRBD2 (6 bases). In germline, CDR1 is SGHVS, CDR2 FNYEAQ. The V end lost 5 bases, the J end lost 5 bases, and 16 bases lay between the germline ends. This CDR3 comprises 15 residues. The CDR3 here is CASSPTVGGHNEQFF. The CDR3, as DNA: TGTGCCAGCAGCCCAACAGTCGGGGGACACAATGAGCAGTTCTTC.

The V call is TRBV7-6, the J call TRBJ2-1, with 13 bases matching TRBD2. CDR1 and CDR2 (germline): SGHVS, FNYEAQ. V lost 5 bases and J lost 5; bases outside the gene matches: 6. The CDR3 extends over 16 amino acids. In DNA form, the CDR3 reads TGTGCCAGCAGCCCACGGACTAGCGGGGGCAACAATGAGCAGTTCTTC. Translating it yields CASSPRTSGGNNEQFF.

This chain links TRBV5-4 with TRBJ1-4; 10 bases line up with TRBD1. This CDR3 is built from 16 residues. Germline assignment: CDR1 SGHNT and CDR2 YYREEE (reference sequence). Losses at the gene ends were 3 bases for V and 1 base for J; bases not matched to a gene: 3. CDR3: CASSYDRGLTNEKLFF. CDR3 bases: TGTGCCAGCAGCTACGACAGGGGGCTAACTAATGAAAAACTGTTTTTT.

The V call is TRBV3-1 (or the pseudogene TRBV3-2), the J call TRBJ2-3; a possible D gene is TRBD2 (7 bases). Trimming left V 8 bases short and J 6 bases short, with 15 bases between. Germline V gene sequence: CDR1 LGHDT, CDR2 YNNKEL (reference sequence). The CDR3 contains 13 residues. CDR3 sequence (DNA): TGTGCCAGCGCAACGGGGGGCGGCGATACGCAGTATTTT. Its translation is CASATGGGDTQYF.

The chain recombines TRBV13 with TRBJ2-3; D unclear. Per the germline V gene, CDR1 is PRHDT and CDR2 is FYEKMQ (reference sequence). V was shortened by 2 bases and J by 7 bases, with 7 bases between the two germline ends. The CDR3 is made up of 12 amino acids. The CDR3 is CASSLRSYTQYF. The CDR3 nucleotides read TGTGCCAGCAGCTTAAGATCATATACGCAGTATTTT.

The gene calls are TRBV27 and TRBJ1-2; D is ambiguous. The V and J ends lost 1 base and 4 bases respectively, with 13 bases between them. The CDR3 runs 15 residues. In germline, CDR1 is MNHEY, CDR2 SMNVEV (reference sequence). This chain's CDR3 is CASSLYRGFGYGYTF. In DNA, the CDR3 is TGTGCCAGCAGTTTATATCGTGGGTTTGGCTATGGCTACACCTTC.